Shown below are 32 T cell receptor beta chains from a single sample sequenced in a study of neoadjuvant anti-PD-1 for oral cavity cancer. The table came from immunoSEQ multiplex PCR; TCRdb's copy has only in-frame clones and leaves some out. The sample lists 10,000 to 15,000 clones, 70% to 75% occurring once. Time point noted: after neoadjuvant nivolumab, at surgical resection. Sequences were derived from PBMCs, sampled after nivolumab (anti-PD-1) treatment. All receptors derive from a person between 35 and 79 years old with oral cavity squamous cell carcinoma.

The chain has TRBV7-9 and TRBJ1-2, with a weak D call TRBD1 (6 bases). V shed 1 base and J shed 4 bases, with 13 bases lying between them. Germline CDR1 reads SEHNR; CDR2 reads FQNEAQ (reference sequence). This CDR3 has 15 amino acids. Written as DNA, the CDR3 is TGTGCCAGCAGCTTAGGCCCAGGGGAAAGCTATGGCTACACCTTC. It yields the protein CASSLGPGESYGYTF.

The chain joins TRBV5-1 to TRBJ2-3, with TRBD1 identical over 8 bases. This CDR3 comprises 13 residues. Germline CDR1 is SGHRS and CDR2 is YFSETQ. V gave up 6 bases and J gave up 7 bases; unmatched junction bases: 7. The CDR3 nucleotides are TGCGCCAGCACGCTCCAGGGGGCTAATACGCAGTATTTT. It specifies CASTLQGANTQYF.

This clone was detected a few times. The chain combines TRBV5-4 with TRBJ1-2; 7 positions agree with TRBD1. The CDR3 is 13 amino acids. V was clipped by 7 bases and J by 2 bases; unmatched bases: 5. Germline V CDR1 and CDR2: SGHNT, YYREEE (reference sequence). CDR3: CASGMTGNYGYTF. For the CDR3, the DNA is TGTGCCAGCGGAATGACAGGGAACTATGGCTACACCTTC.

This rearrangement joins TRBV6-5 to TRBJ1-4; D ambiguous. The CDR3 loop spans 15 amino acids. Trimming left V 3 bases short and J 6 bases short, with 14 bases between. Germline assignment: CDR1 MNHEY and CDR2 SVGAGI. The CDR3 region has the DNA TGTGCCAGCAGTTATTGGGCAGGTTTGCATGAAAAACTGTTTTTT. This gives the protein CASSYWAGLHEKLFF.

The V gene is TRBV27, the J gene TRBJ2-7; 10 bases fit TRBD1. The CDR3 length is 15 residues. The junction had 6 bases not matched to a gene; V was cut back by 6 bases and J by 1 base. The germline V gene encodes CDR1 MNHEY and CDR2 SMNVEV (reference sequence). The CDR3 DNA reads TGTGCCAGCAGGGTGGGACAGGGGAGGTCCTACGAGCAGTACTTC. Protein product: CASRVGQGRSYEQYF.

V and J are TRBV11-2 and TRBJ1-1; no firm D call. V dropped 5 bases and J dropped 0 bases, with 10 bases sitting between them. This CDR3 contains 14 residues. CDR1 and CDR2 (germline): SGHAT, FQNNGV. The chain's CDR3 is CASSPRVLNTEAFF. CDR3 DNA: TGTGCCAGCAGCCCTAGAGTCCTGAACACTGAAGCTTTCTTT.

The chain links TRBV5-1 to TRBJ2-1; TRBD1 or TRBD2 may be the D gene (5 bases each). The CDR3 covers 12 residues. V was cut by 7 bases and J by 7 bases, with 12 bases left in between. The germline V gene encodes CDR1 SGHRS and CDR2 YFSETQ. The CDR3 DNA reads TGCGCCAGCGCATACGGGACGAATGAGCAGTTCTTC. Translated, it gives CASAYGTNEQFF.

This chain uses TRBV5-4 with TRBJ1-1; D is unresolved. The CDR3 is 13 amino acids. Per the germline V gene, CDR1 is SGHNT and CDR2 is YYREEE (reference sequence). V was shortened by 4 bases and J by 3 bases, with 10 bases between the two germline ends. This chain's CDR3 is CASSPSYDTEAFF. CDR3 DNA sequence: TGTGCCAGCAGCCCCAGTTACGACACTGAAGCTTTCTTT.

This clone was counted a single time. V and J are TRBV11-2 and TRBJ2-5; TRBD1 aligns across 8 bases. The V gene's germline CDR1 is SGHAT and CDR2 FQNNGV. This CDR3 region has 14 residues. The J segment lost 7 bases and the V segment lost 4 bases, leaving 8 bases of the junction unmatched. CDR3 DNA: TGTGCCAGCAGCTCAGACAGGGGTTTGGGGACCCAGTACTTC. This encodes CASSSDRGLGTQYF. The full variable domain, completed using reference TRBV11-2 and TRBJ2-5, is EAGVAQSPRYKIIEKRQSVAFWCNPISGHATLYWYQQILGQGPKLLIQFQNNGVVDDSQLPKDRFSAERLKGVDSTLKIQPAKLEDSAVYLCASSSDRGLGTQYFGPGTRLLVL.

This clone was recorded once. The chain links TRBV30 to TRBJ2-7; 7 positions match TRBD2. Trimming at V came to 2 bases and at J to 6 bases, leaving 7 bases not matched to a gene. Germline V CDR1 and CDR2: GTSNPN, SVGIG (reference sequence). The CDR3 runs to 13 residues. CDR3 in DNA: TGTGCCTGGAGTCCCGGGACTATCTCCGAGCAGTACTTC. Protein: CAWSPGTISEQYF.

The J gene is TRBJ2-5, the V gene TRBV7-6, with D unclear. V gave up 0 bases and J gave up 1 base, with 12 bases separating them. Germline V gene data show CDR1 as SGHVS and CDR2 as FNYEAQ. The CDR3 covers 16 residues. In DNA form, the CDR3 reads TGTGCCAGCAGCTTAGCGTATCGGCAGCTCCAAGAGACCCAGTACTTC. It encodes CASSLAYRQLQETQYF. Full variable domain (rest looked up from reference TRBV7-6 and TRBJ2-5): GAGVSQSPRYKVTKRGQDVALRCDPISGHVSLYWYRQALGQGPEFLTYFNYEAQQDKSGLPNDRFSAERPEGSISTLTIQRTEQRDSAMYRCASSLAYRQLQETQYFGPGTRLLVL.

This clone was observed a few times. The rearrangement uses TRBV19 and TRBJ1-1, with a possible D match to TRBD1 (5 bases). This CDR3 has 13 residues. CDR1 is LNHDA, CDR2 SQIVND, per germline (reference sequence). Trimming removed 4 bases at V and 5 bases at J, with 11 bases between. The CDR3 protein is CASSTSRATEAFF. Here the CDR3 DNA reads TGTGCCAGTAGTACGTCCAGGGCAACTGAAGCTTTCTTT. The full variable domain, with the rest looked up from reference TRBV19 and TRBJ1-1, is DGGITQSPKYLFRKEGQNVTLSCEQNLNHDAMYWYRQDPGQGLRLIYYSQIVNDFQKGDIAEGYSVSREKKESFPLTVTSAQKNPTAFYLCASSTSRATEAFFGQGTRLTVV.

This chain joins TRBV5-1 and TRBJ2-2; 9 bases are shared with TRBD2. Germline CDR1 and CDR2: SGHRS and YFSETQ. The CDR3 loop spans 17 amino acids. V was pared by 0 bases and J by 2 bases, with 5 bases of the junction left unmatched. The CDR3 here is CASSLVAGGPNTGELFF. CDR3 DNA: TGCGCCAGCAGCTTGGTTGCGGGAGGGCCCAACACCGGGGAGCTGTTTTTT. The whole variable domain, filled in from reference TRBV5-1 and TRBJ2-2, reads KAGVTQTPRYLIKTRGQQVTLSCSPISGHRSVSWYQQTPGQGLQFLFEYFSETQRNKGNFPGRFSGRQFSNSRSEMNVSTLELGDSALYLCASSLVAGGPNTGELFFGEGSRLTVL.

The V call is TRBV4-1, the J call TRBJ2-2; D is unresolved. The CDR3 spans 15 residues. CDR1 is MGHRA, CDR2 YSYEKL, per germline. V dropped 4 bases and J dropped 0 bases, with 9 bases sitting between them. CDR3 bases: TGCGCCAGCAGCCCAAACCCAGCGAACACCGGGGAGCTGTTTTTT. Protein sequence: CASSPNPANTGELFF.

The rearrangement uses TRBV5-1 and TRBJ2-5; TRBD1 agrees at 9 bases. Per the germline V gene, CDR1 is SGHRS and CDR2 is YFSETQ. V shed 1 base and J 5 bases; nucleotides not matched to a gene: 9. The CDR3 contains 16 residues. This CDR3 reads CASSLLGQGSMETQYF. CDR3 nucleotides: TGCGCCAGCAGCTTGTTGGGACAGGGATCGATGGAGACCCAGTACTTC. Combining the CDR3 with reference TRBV5-1 and TRBJ2-5 gives the whole variable domain KAGVTQTPRYLIKTRGQQVTLSCSPISGHRSVSWYQQTPGQGLQFLFEYFSETQRNKGNFPGRFSGRQFSNSRSEMNVSTLELGDSALYLCASSLLGQGSMETQYFGPGTRLLVL.

The rearrangement links TRBV30 to TRBJ2-5, with 8 bases identical to TRBD1. J was trimmed by 1 base and V by 2 bases; bases with no gene match: 6. The CDR3 contains 15 residues. The germline gives CDR1 GTSNPN, CDR2 SVGIG (reference sequence). The chain's CDR3 is CAWSSQGQGQETQYF. The CDR3 region has the DNA TGTGCCTGGAGTTCGCAAGGACAGGGCCAAGAGACCCAGTACTTC.

The V call is TRBV6-4, the J call TRBJ2-3; 11 nucleotides line up with TRBD2. Germline V lookup: CDR1 MRHNA, CDR2 SNTAGT. The V segment lost 5 bases and the J segment 3 bases; nucleotides outside the gene matches: 7. The CDR3 covers 16 residues. As DNA, the CDR3 is TGTGCCAGCAGTAAAACTAGCGGGGGAGGTACAGATACGCAGTATTTT. Amino acid sequence: CASSKTSGGGTDTQYF.

The V call is TRBV27, the J call TRBJ1-1, with 7 bases that match TRBD1. The germline V gene encodes CDR1 MNHEY and CDR2 SMNVEV (reference sequence). V gave up 5 bases and J gave up 6 bases; unmatched junction bases: 6. The CDR3 is made up of 13 amino acids. Written as DNA, the CDR3 is TGTGCCAGCAGTCGAAGACAGGGAGCTGAAGCTTTCTTT. Protein product: CASSRRQGAEAFF.

As to this clone: Other nucleotide sequences in the sample specify the same CDR3. V is TRBV11-2 and J is TRBJ2-7; TRBD1 is a possible D gene (6 bases). Germline CDR1 and CDR2: SGHAT and FQNNGV. The CDR3 is made up of 15 amino acids. Trimming took 4 bases from V and 2 from J, leaving 15 bases between them. The CDR3 sequence: CASSSRDNRPYEQYF. In DNA, the CDR3 is TGTGCCAGCAGCTCCCGGGACAACAGGCCCTACGAGCAGTACTTC.

The DNA of the CDR3 is TGTGCCAGCAGTGAATCTGACAATCAGCCCCAGCATTTT. Protein: CASSESDNQPQHF. The chain recombines TRBV6-1 with TRBJ1-5; D remains unclear. Trimming took 2 bases from V and 3 from J, leaving 5 bases between them. The CDR3 spans 13 residues. Germline CDR1 reads MNHNS; CDR2 reads SASEGT.

V and J are TRBV29-1 and TRBJ2-1; D is perhaps TRBD2 (6 bases). The germline gives CDR1 SQVTM, CDR2 ANQGSEA. V was shortened by 3 bases and J by 0 bases, with 9 bases between the two germline ends. This CDR3 is 14 amino acids long. The CDR3 loop reads CSVDLASSYNEQFF. The CDR3 nucleotides read TGCAGCGTTGATCTAGCGAGCTCCTACAATGAGCAGTTCTTC.

As DNA, the CDR3 is TGCGCCAGCAGCTTGCCCCGCCGTGGGGCGGGGAGGCCGGAAAATTACAATGAGCAGTTCTTC. This sequence encodes CASSLPRRGAGRPENYNEQFF. The V call is TRBV5-1, the J call TRBJ2-1; maybe TRBD2 (6 bases). Germline CDR1 is SGHRS and CDR2 is YFSETQ. Trimming shortened V by 1 base and J by 4 bases, and 30 bases separated the two germline ends. This CDR3 contains 21 residues.

J is TRBJ1-1 and V is TRBV5-1; 11 positions match TRBD1. Germline loops: CDR1 SGHRS, CDR2 YFSETQ. There are 15 residues in the CDR3. V trimming: 3 bases; J trimming: 5 bases; junction bases outside the gene matches: 6. The CDR3 sequence: CASSYGTGGGTEAFF. The CDR3 region has the DNA TGCGCCAGCAGCTACGGGACAGGGGGTGGTACTGAAGCTTTCTTT.

The CDR3 region has the DNA TGTGCCAGCAGCAAGGATTACAAGGTCAACTATGGCTACACCTTC. This gives the protein CASSKDYKVNYGYTF. The chain links TRBV7-9 to TRBJ1-2; D remains ambiguous. The germline V and J ends were trimmed by 5 bases and 2 bases, with 15 bases remaining between them. This CDR3 region has 15 residues. Germline-derived CDR1 and CDR2 are SEHNR and FQNEAQ (reference sequence).

This chain links TRBV5-5 with TRBJ2-3, with 14 positions matching TRBD2. Per the germline V gene, CDR1 is SGHKS and CDR2 is YYEKEE (reference sequence). J lost 8 bases, V lost 4 bases, and 3 bases had no gene match. This CDR3 comprises 14 residues. The CDR3 DNA reads TGTGCCAGCAGCCCCGGGACTAGCGGGAGTACGCAGTATTTT. This codes for CASSPGTSGSTQYF.

This sequence joins TRBV30 and TRBJ1-1; D gene ambiguous. This CDR3 has 13 residues. The V gene lost 0 bases and the J gene lost 1 base, with 6 bases spanning the gap. Per the germline V gene, CDR1 is GTSNPN and CDR2 is SVGIG (reference sequence). The CDR3 nucleotides are TGTGCCTGGAGTGTAGGCTCGAACACTGAAGCTTTCTTT. Translation gives CAWSVGSNTEAFF.

The J gene is TRBJ1-2, the V gene TRBV6-1; D gene unclear. Germline V gene lookup returns CDR1 MNHNS and CDR2 SASEGT. This CDR3 contains 12 residues. Trimming cost V 4 bases and J 7 bases, with 10 bases left between them. DNA for the CDR3: TGTGCCAGCAGTGGTGATACACGTGGCTACACCTTC. Translation gives CASSGDTRGYTF.

The V and J genes are TRBV29-1 and TRBJ2-1; 12 bases are shared with TRBD2. Germline V gene sequence: CDR1 SQVTM, CDR2 ANQGSEA. CDR3 length equals 17 residues. Trimming at V came to 0 bases and at J to 7 bases, leaving 10 bases not matched to a gene. CDR3 sequence: CSVEDLAGGPFLNEQFF. The CDR3 coding sequence is TGCAGCGTTGAAGACCTAGCGGGAGGGCCATTCTTAAATGAGCAGTTCTTC.

The chain carries TRBV29-1 and TRBJ2-7; D may match TRBD1 or TRBD2 (5 bases each). This CDR3 region has 12 residues. With 7 bases removed from V and 7 bases from J, the gap between germline ends came to 17 bases. CDR1 is SQVTM and CDR2 is ANQGSEA in the germline V gene. The CDR3 coding sequence is TGCAGCGCTCCGGGACCAGCCGGGGAGCAGTACTTC. Protein sequence: CSAPGPAGEQYF.

V usage is TRBV4-1 and J usage is TRBJ2-1; no firm D call. CDR3 length: 12 amino acids. CDR1 MGHRA and CDR2 YSYEKL come from the germline V gene. The V end was cut by 2 bases, the J end by 6 bases, with 5 bases between. In nucleotides, the CDR3 is TGCGCCAGCAGCCAATTGGTCAATGAGCAGTTCTTC. This codes for CASSQLVNEQFF.

The chain has TRBV6-6 and TRBJ2-7, with 10 bases matching TRBD2. V was clipped by 6 bases and J by 5 bases; unmatched bases: 7. Germline loops: CDR1 MNHNY, CDR2 SVGAGI (reference sequence). The CDR3 is 14 amino acids. The CDR3 reads CASRLAGKSHEQYF. As DNA, the CDR3 is TGTGCCAGCAGACTAGCGGGGAAGAGCCACGAGCAGTACTTC.

This chain joins TRBV5-6 and TRBJ2-5, with D tentatively TRBD1 (5 bases). The CDR3 sequence is 14 residues long. CDR1 is SGHDT, CDR2 YYEEEE, per germline. Trimming cost V 6 bases and J 0 bases, with 12 bases left between them. The CDR3 protein is CASTAVDNQETQYF. Here the CDR3 DNA reads TGTGCCAGCACCGCCGTGGACAACCAAGAGACCCAGTACTTC.